The 19 T cell receptor beta chains below were found in one sample sequenced in a study of spatial heterogeneity in lung cancer. MiXCR was run by TCRdb on the 5' RACE reads, yielding one entry per CDR3 protein. The sample lists 20,000 to 25,000 distinct CDR3 sequences; under 7.5% were seen once. Described time point: sample taken at primary tumor resection. Antigens for these TCRs are unknown. The study, taken as a whole, reports: How many expanded intratumoral alpha and beta TCRs were present tracked the tumor mutation count, which was a count of nonsynonymous mutations.

The sequences come from lung tumor tissue, collected at surgery. Receptors originate from a male donor with early-stage non-small cell lung cancer.

There are many counts of this clonotype. The chain combines TRBV29-1 with TRBJ1-1; the match to TRBD1 covers 10 bases. V lost 6 bases to trimming and J lost 1 base; unmatched junction nucleotides: 8. This CDR3 is 15 amino acids long. CDR1 is SQVTM, CDR2 ANQGSEA, per germline. CDR3: CSVGDRGRQNTEAFF. Here the CDR3 DNA reads TGCAGCGTAGGGGACAGGGGTCGACAGAACACTGAAGCTTTCTTT.

This clonotype was detected many times. This rearrangement joins TRBV7-3 to TRBJ1-4; no definite D call. CDR1 is SGHTA, CDR2 FQGTGA, per germline. Trimming removed 4 bases at V and 2 bases at J, with 11 bases between. CDR3 length: 15 residues. CDR3 in amino acids: CASSSDGWTNEKLFF. As DNA, the CDR3 is TGTGCCAGCAGCTCAGACGGGTGGACTAATGAAAAACTGTTTTTT.

This clonotype was counted a few times. CDR3 coding DNA: TGTGCCAGCAGTGCGAGAAAGGGGGCAGATACGCAGTATTTT. Residues: CASSARKGADTQYF. The chain carries TRBV27 and TRBJ2-3; TRBD1 is a possible D gene (6 bases). The CDR3 runs to 14 residues. Germline CDR1 MNHEY, CDR2 SMNVEV (reference sequence). V shed 5 bases and J shed 4 bases, with 13 bases lying between them.

This clonotype has a count of ten or more. The J gene is TRBJ1-1, the V gene TRBV6-1; 7 bases are shared with TRBD1. V lost 2 bases, J lost 4 bases, and 16 bases stayed unmatched. CDR1 is MNHNS, CDR2 SASEGT, per germline. This CDR3 spans 18 amino acids. In DNA, the CDR3 is TGTGCCAGCAGTGAATACCCTTGGCAGGGAGGGGGCGGCACTGAAGCTTTCTTT. Protein: CASSEYPWQGGGGTEAFF.

This clonotype is large within its sample. This chain uses TRBV5-1 with TRBJ2-3, with 7 positions matching TRBD1. The CDR3 is 14 amino acids. The V gene end was trimmed by 1 base and the J gene end by 3 bases; junction bases not matched to a gene: 2. Looked up from germline, CDR1 is SGHRS and CDR2 is YFSETQ. Here the CDR3 reads CASSLRGRTDTQYF. The CDR3 nucleotides read TGCGCCAGCAGCTTGAGGGGGCGGACAGATACGCAGTATTTT. Based on the CDR3 plus reference TRBV5-1 and TRBJ2-3, the full variable domain is KAGVTQTPRYLIKTRGQQVTLSCSPISGHRSVSWYQQTPGQGLQFLFEYFSETQRNKGNFPGRFSGRQFSNSRSEMNVSTLELGDSALYLCASSLRGRTDTQYFGPGTRLTVL.

Ten or more counts support this clonotype. V gene TRBV2 combines with J gene TRBJ2-3; D possibly corresponds to TRBD1 (5 bases). CDR1 is SNHLY, CDR2 FYNNEI, per germline. V dropped 4 bases and J dropped 6 bases, with 11 bases sitting between them. This CDR3 contains 13 residues. In DNA form, the CDR3 reads TGTGCCAGCAGTGTGGGGCCCGGCGATACGCAGTATTTT. This gives the protein CASSVGPGDTQYF.

In this sample, this clonotype turned up many times. The chain recombines TRBV4-3 with TRBJ1-6; a possible D gene is TRBD1 (6 bases). Germline V gene sequence: CDR1 LGHNA, CDR2 YSLEER. This CDR3 contains 19 residues. The V end lost 2 bases, the J end lost 9 bases, and 26 bases lay between the germline ends. The CDR3 loop reads CASSQSGALSAGSTSPLHF. The CDR3 DNA reads TGCGCCAGCAGCCAATCGGGGGCCTTGAGTGCGGGTAGCACTTCACCCCTCCACTTT.

The table lists this clonotype with many counts. The rearrangement uses TRBV28 and TRBJ2-3, with 9 bases that match TRBD2. The ends lost 5 bases at V and 6 bases at J; junction bases unmatched: 6. Germline CDR1 MDHEN, CDR2 SYDVKM. This CDR3 has 14 amino acids. The CDR3: CASSSGRRVDTQYF. CDR3 DNA: TGTGCCAGCAGTAGCGGGAGGAGAGTGGATACGCAGTATTTT.

This clonotype was observed at least ten times. The V and J genes are TRBV29-1 and TRBJ2-7; TRBD1 matches 8 bases. Germline CDR1 SQVTM, CDR2 ANQGSEA. The V segment lost 3 bases and the J segment 3 bases; nucleotides outside the gene matches: 7. The length of the CDR3 is 14 residues. The CDR3 here is CSVEIGDRGYEQYF. The CDR3 DNA is TGCAGCGTTGAGATCGGCGACAGGGGCTACGAGCAGTACTTC.

Comment on this clonotype: A much larger clone lies one base from this, so it may be a read error. The conserved final phenylalanine or tryptophan is absent from the CDR3, which likely points to a read error. This chain links TRBV7-8 with TRBJ2-1, with 9 positions matching TRBD1. This CDR3 spans 15 amino acids. Germline CDR1 is SGHVS and CDR2 is FQNEAQ. The ends lost 4 bases at V and 7 bases at J; junction bases unmatched: 8. This CDR3 is CASSYSGTGTNEQFS. The CDR3, as DNA: TGTGCCAGCAGCTACTCCGGGACAGGGACGAATGAGCAGTTCTCC.

This clonotype appeared many times. The V gene is TRBV11-2, the J gene TRBJ2-1; 9 nucleotides match TRBD2. The germline gives CDR1 SGHAT, CDR2 FQNNGV. The CDR3 has 14 residues. With 5 bases clipped from V and 9 bases from J, the junction kept 8 bases outside the gene matches. In DNA form, the CDR3 reads TGTGCCAGCAGCCCCCAATTGCGGGAGGGTGAGCAGTTCTTC. Translating it yields CASSPQLREGEQFF.

Many counts were recorded for this clonotype. The chain employs TRBV5-4 and TRBJ2-2; D not certain. The CDR3 spans 13 residues. Deletions cut 3 bases from V and 6 bases from J, with 9 bases between. The germline V gene has CDR1 SGHNT and CDR2 YYREEE (reference sequence). The CDR3 DNA reads TGTGCCAGCAGCTCAGAACTGTCCGGGGAGCTGTTTTTT. Protein product: CASSSELSGELFF.

The table lists this clonotype with many counts. The genes are TRBV7-2 and TRBJ2-4; 8 nucleotides agree with TRBD1. Germline V lookup: CDR1 SGHTA, CDR2 FQGNSA. V gave up 4 bases and J gave up 0 bases; unmatched junction bases: 5. This CDR3 comprises 16 residues. The CDR3 is CASSSDRAGAKNIQYF. The CDR3 DNA is TGTGCCAGCAGCTCGGACAGGGCGGGAGCCAAAAACATTCAGTACTTC.

This rearrangement joins TRBV6-2 or TRBV6-3 to TRBJ1-5; D not resolved. Germline CDR1 is MNHEY and CDR2 is SVGEGT. The CDR3 is 15 residues long. Deletions cut 6 bases from V and 4 bases from J, with 16 bases between. Here the CDR3 DNA reads TGTGCCAGCAGCCACCGACCGGGTTCGAATCAGCCCCAGCATTTT. Protein sequence: CASSHRPGSNQPQHF.

This clonotype was detected ten times or more. The chain is built from TRBV7-2 and TRBJ1-2; TRBD1 agrees at 9 bases. Germline CDR1 SGHTA, CDR2 FQGNSA. The CDR3 has 15 residues. The trim removed 3 bases at V and 8 bases at J, leaving 10 bases unmatched. CDR3 protein: CASSLGTGLVGGYTF. The CDR3 DNA follows: TGTGCCAGCAGCTTGGGGACAGGGCTGGTTGGGGGCTACACCTTC.

This clonotype was observed at least ten times. The chain links TRBV4-2 to TRBJ2-5, with 11 bases fitting TRBD2. The CDR3 runs to 16 residues. The J segment lost 0 bases and the V segment lost 5 bases, leaving 5 bases of the junction unmatched. Germline V gene sequence: CDR1 LGHNA, CDR2 YNFKEQ. The CDR3: CASSFGTSGYQETQYF. CDR3 sequence (DNA): TGTGCCAGCAGCTTCGGGACTAGCGGTTACCAAGAGACCCAGTACTTC.

The chain combines TRBV21-1 with TRBJ2-7; the table calls TRBD2, which could not be checked here. TRBV21-1 is a pseudogene locus. The CDR3 spans 19 residues. CDR3 nucleotides: TGTGCCAGCTCCGAGGAAGGGAATAGGGGTCTTAAAGACTCCTACGAGCAGTACTTC. Its protein is CASSEEGNRGLKDSYEQYF.

This clonotype was counted ten times or more. The chain carries TRBV5-1 and TRBJ1-1, with 8 bases fitting TRBD1. After removal of 0 bases from V and 0 bases from J, the junction contained 13 bases not matched to a gene. Germline V gene data show CDR1 as SGHRS and CDR2 as YFSETQ. The CDR3 length is 19 residues. The CDR3 loop is CASSLAVTGARPVNTEAFF. Written as DNA, the CDR3 is TGCGCCAGCAGCTTGGCCGTGACAGGGGCCCGTCCGGTGAACACTGAAGCTTTCTTT.

This clonotype was recorded at least ten times. The rearrangement links TRBV12-3 or TRBV12-4 to TRBJ2-1, with 11 bases lining up with TRBD2. The junction had 5 bases not matched to a gene; V was cut back by 3 bases and J by 7 bases. The CDR3 is 15 residues long. CDR3 nucleotides: TGTGCCAGCAGTTTCGCTAGCGGGAGGAAGAATGAGCAGTTCTTC. It specifies CASSFASGRKNEQFF.